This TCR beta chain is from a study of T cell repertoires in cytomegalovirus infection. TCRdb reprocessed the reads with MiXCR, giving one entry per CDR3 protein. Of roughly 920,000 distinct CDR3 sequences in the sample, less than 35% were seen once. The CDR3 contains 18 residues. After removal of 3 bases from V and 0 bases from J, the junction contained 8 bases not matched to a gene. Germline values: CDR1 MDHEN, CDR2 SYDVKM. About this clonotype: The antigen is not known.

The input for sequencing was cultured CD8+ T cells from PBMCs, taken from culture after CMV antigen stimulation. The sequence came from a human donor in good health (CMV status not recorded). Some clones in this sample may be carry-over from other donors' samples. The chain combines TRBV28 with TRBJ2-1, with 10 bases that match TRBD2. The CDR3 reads CASSFPSGGASSYNEQFF. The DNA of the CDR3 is TGTGCCAGCAGTTTTCCCAGCGGGGGGGCGAGCTCCTACAATGAGCAGTTCTTC.